A single sample gave rise to the 29 T cell receptor beta chains below, sequenced in a study of blood T cell repertoires in COVID-19. Profiling relied on immunoSEQ multiplex PCR, and the TCRdb table lists in-frame clones only, not all of them. This table has about 230,000 clones, 85% appearing once. Sequences were obtained from peripheral blood. These receptor sequences come from a man between 35 and 55 years old with acute or convalescent COVID-19.

This sequence joins TRBV30 and TRBJ1-1; maybe TRBD1 (5 bases). Germline CDR1 is GTSNPN and CDR2 is SVGIG (reference sequence). CDR3 length: 11 amino acids. Trimming stripped 7 bases from V and 4 bases from J, with 10 bases between. CDR3 coding DNA: TGTGCCTCCGACGGGGGCACTGAAGCTTTCTTT. This encodes CASDGGTEAFF.

The chain uses TRBV9 and TRBJ1-1, with D possibly TRBD1 on 6 matching bases. Germline V gene sequence: CDR1 SGDLS, CDR2 YYNGEE. There are 15 residues in the CDR3. Trimming pared 4 bases from V and 4 bases from J, leaving 17 bases between. CDR3 residues: CASSPTGQGSTEAFF. CDR3 in DNA: TGTGCCAGCAGCCCAACCGGGCAGGGGAGCACTGAAGCTTTCTTT.

This rearrangement joins TRBV7-2 to TRBJ1-5, with D uncertain. The CDR3 loop spans 15 amino acids. Looked up from germline, CDR1 is SGHTA and CDR2 is FQGNSA. Trimming took 6 bases from V and 0 from J, leaving 12 bases between them. CDR3 sequence reads: CASSSTGYSNQPQHF. Written as DNA, the CDR3 is TGTGCCAGCAGTTCGACTGGATATAGCAATCAGCCCCAGCATTTT.

The genes are TRBV7-9 and TRBJ1-1, with 7 nucleotides matching TRBD1. The trim removed 5 bases at V and 6 bases at J, leaving 12 bases unmatched. This CDR3 region has 15 residues. Germline V gene lookup returns CDR1 SEHNR and CDR2 FQNEAQ (reference sequence). The CDR3 DNA is TGTGCCAGCAGCCCCCAGACAGGGCCGGGCGCTGAAGCTTTCTTT. It encodes CASSPQTGPGAEAFF.

The chain employs TRBV5-1 and TRBJ2-3; 15 bases line up with TRBD2. J gave up 6 bases and V 4 bases, and 9 bases lay outside the gene matches. The CDR3 totals 17 residues. Germline values: CDR1 SGHRS, CDR2 YFSETQ. This CDR3 reads CASSGLAGGPQRDTQYF. The CDR3, as DNA: TGCGCCAGCAGCGGACTAGCGGGGGGGCCCCAGCGGGATACGCAGTATTTT.

The chain uses TRBV11-2 and TRBJ2-7; 8 nucleotides match TRBD1. There are 18 residues in the CDR3. The germline gives CDR1 SGHAT, CDR2 FQNNGV. The V segment lost 4 bases and the J segment 2 bases; nucleotides outside the gene matches: 16. DNA for the CDR3: TGTGCCAGCAGCTCCTCGTTGAGTAGACAGGGGTCTCCCTACGAGCAGTACTTC. This sequence encodes CASSSSLSRQGSPYEQYF.

The count of this clone is one. The rearrangement links TRBV27 to TRBJ2-7; 9 bases are shared with TRBD1. This CDR3 spans 13 amino acids. CDR1 and CDR2 (germline): MNHEY, SMNVEV (reference sequence). J lost 7 bases, V lost 6 bases, and 7 bases had no gene match. CDR3 loop: CASRADRGGEQYF. DNA for the CDR3: TGTGCCAGCAGGGCGGACAGGGGAGGTGAGCAGTACTTC.

The J gene is TRBJ1-2, the V gene TRBV2; 7 nucleotides align to TRBD1. The CDR3 is made up of 14 amino acids. CDR1 SNHLY and CDR2 FYNNEI come from the germline V gene. J gave up 4 bases and V 7 bases, and 9 bases lay outside the gene matches. In nucleotides, the CDR3 is TGTGCCAGCAAGATAGGGGGCGCGATCTATGGCTACACCTTC. Translating it yields CASKIGGAIYGYTF. The complete variable domain, with remaining parts taken from reference TRBV2 and TRBJ1-2, reads EPEVTQTPSHQVTQMGQEVILRCVPISNHLYFYWYRQILGQKVEFLVSFYNNEISEKSEIFDDQFSVERPDGSNFTLKIRSTKLEDSAMYFCASKIGGAIYGYTFGSGTRLTVV.

The chain couples TRBV2 to TRBJ1-4; D may be TRBD1 (5 bases). Trimming pared 6 bases from V and 5 bases from J, leaving 13 bases between. Germline loops: CDR1 SNHLY, CDR2 FYNNEI. The length of the CDR3 is 14 residues. CDR3 nucleotides: TGTGCCAGCAGAAAGACAGACCAAAATGAAAAACTGTTTTTT. Translation: CASRKTDQNEKLFF.

V is TRBV2 and J is TRBJ1-4; tentatively, D is TRBD1 (6 bases). The V end lost 6 bases, the J end lost 5 bases, and 10 bases lay between the germline ends. CDR3 length: 13 amino acids. Per the germline V gene, CDR1 is SNHLY and CDR2 is FYNNEI. CDR3 residues: CASRTGLNEKLFF. In DNA form, the CDR3 reads TGTGCCAGCAGGACAGGATTGAATGAAAAACTGTTTTTT.

The chain has TRBV5-1 and TRBJ1-5; the D gene is possibly TRBD1 (6 bases). Per the germline V gene, CDR1 is SGHRS and CDR2 is YFSETQ. V dropped 4 bases and J dropped 3 bases, with 11 bases sitting between them. The CDR3 has 14 residues. This CDR3 reads CASSPTGNNQPQHF. In DNA, the CDR3 is TGCGCCAGCAGCCCCACAGGGAACAATCAGCCCCAGCATTTT.

This CDR3 is CASSLGGLADTDTQYF. The CDR3 nucleotides read TGTGCCAGCAGCTTGGGGGGACTAGCGGACACAGATACGCAGTATTTT. The chain uses TRBV13 and TRBJ2-3; 11 positions match TRBD2. The length of the CDR3 is 16 residues. After removal of 3 bases from V and 2 bases from J, the junction contained 4 bases not matched to a gene. Germline-derived CDR1 and CDR2 are PRHDT and FYEKMQ (reference sequence).

The CDR3 loop reads CASSPTSGGSQETQYF. CDR3 bases: TGCGCCAGCAGCCCGACTAGCGGGGGTTCCCAAGAGACCCAGTACTTC. The rearrangement uses TRBV5-1 and TRBJ2-5; 12 nucleotides align to TRBD2. CDR3 length equals 16 residues. Unmatched junction bases numbered 5, after V lost 4 bases and J lost 1 base. The germline CDR1 and CDR2 sequences are SGHRS and YFSETQ.

This chain joins TRBV6-6 and TRBJ1-6; no definite D call. The CDR3 sequence is 16 residues long. Germline CDR1 reads MNHNY; CDR2 reads SVGAGI (reference sequence). The V and J ends lost 7 bases and 9 bases respectively, with 22 bases between them. The CDR3 is CASTLASPGSSSPLHF. The CDR3 DNA is TGTGCCAGCACCCTGGCCTCCCCGGGGAGTAGTTCACCCCTCCACTTT.

For this clone: In the same sample, other DNA sequences code for this CDR3. The rearrangement joins TRBV5-1 to TRBJ1-2, with 8 nucleotides matching TRBD1. The J segment lost 7 bases and the V segment lost 2 bases, leaving 4 bases of the junction unmatched. The CDR3 contains 13 residues. The V gene's germline CDR1 is SGHRS and CDR2 YFSETQ. The CDR3 reads CASSLGTGGGYTF. CDR3 nucleotides: TGCGCCAGCAGCTTAGGGACAGGCGGTGGCTACACCTTC.

A remark on this clone: The same CDR3 can be traced to other DNA sequences in this sample. This chain connects TRBV6-5 to TRBJ1-2; D is unclear. V lost 2 bases and J lost 5, with 9 bases in between. The germline gives CDR1 MNHEY, CDR2 SVGAGI. This CDR3 spans 13 amino acids. The chain's CDR3 is CASSYGGTYGYTF. The DNA of the CDR3 is TGTGCCAGCAGTTACGGTGGTACTTATGGCTACACCTTC.

The chain carries TRBV6-6 and TRBJ1-2; D not resolved. Trimming removed 8 bases from V and 2 bases from J, with 6 bases in between. CDR1 MNHNY and CDR2 SVGAGI come from the germline V gene (reference sequence). The CDR3 is made up of 11 amino acids. The CDR3 region is CASAENYGYTF. CDR3 nucleotides: TGTGCCAGCGCGGAGAACTATGGCTACACCTTC.

This rearrangement joins TRBV28 to TRBJ2-3; 13 nucleotides agree with TRBD2. Germline V gene sequence: CDR1 MDHEN, CDR2 SYDVKM. The CDR3 contains 16 residues. Trimming took 2 bases from V and 4 from J; bases not matched to a gene: 3. The CDR3 region is CASSLTSGGAPDTQYF. DNA of the CDR3: TGTGCCAGCAGTTTAACTAGCGGGGGGGCCCCAGATACGCAGTATTTT.

The chain couples TRBV9 to TRBJ1-6; 9 nucleotides match TRBD1. Germline loops: CDR1 SGDLS, CDR2 YYNGEE. V lost 5 bases and J lost 7; bases outside the gene matches: 4. The CDR3 extends over 14 amino acids. CDR3: CASRGQGWNSPLHF. DNA of the CDR3: TGTGCCAGCAGAGGACAGGGGTGGAATTCACCCCTCCACTTT.

The genes are TRBV19 and TRBJ2-1; D perhaps matches TRBD1 (6 bases). The V and J ends lost 3 bases and 2 bases respectively, with 11 bases between them. The CDR3 consists of 15 residues. The germline V gene encodes CDR1 LNHDA and CDR2 SQIVND (reference sequence). The CDR3 region has the DNA TGTGCCAGTAGTATTAAAGGGGGAACCTACAATGAGCAGTTCTTC. Its protein is CASSIKGGTYNEQFF.

This rearrangement joins TRBV28 to TRBJ2-7; 8 bases match TRBD2. Germline CDR1 MDHEN, CDR2 SYDVKM. The ends lost 7 bases at V and 2 bases at J; junction bases unmatched: 10. The CDR3 sequence is 15 residues long. Written as DNA, the CDR3 is TGTGCCAGCACCACCTTGAGCGGGGGCACCTACGAGCAGTACTTC. As protein: CASTTLSGGTYEQYF.

CDR3 protein: CASSLRGGMNTGELFF. CDR3 coding DNA: TGTGCCAGCTCTCTCAGGGGAGGGATGAACACCGGGGAGCTGTTTTTT. This chain links TRBV2 with TRBJ2-2, with TRBD2 as a possible D gene (7 bases). CDR3 size: 16 residues. Between the trimmed V and J ends, which lost 8 bases and 1 base, there was a span of 17 bases. Per germline, CDR1 SNHLY and CDR2 FYNNEI.

The chain has TRBV7-8 and TRBJ1-4; 9 bases are shared with TRBD1. Per germline, CDR1 SGHVS and CDR2 FQNEAQ. The CDR3 totals 19 residues. J was trimmed by 0 bases and V by 5 bases; bases with no gene match: 13. DNA of the CDR3: TGTGCCAGCAGCCTGACCCGGGACAGGGAACCTCCAACTAATGAAAAACTGTTTTTT. It codes for CASSLTRDREPPTNEKLFF.

The rearrangement links TRBV9 to TRBJ1-4; TRBD1 aligns across 8 bases. Trimming removed 4 bases from V and 5 bases from J; junction bases left unmatched: 7. CDR1 and CDR2 from the germline V gene are SGDLS and YYNGEE. The CDR3 is 15 amino acids. This chain's CDR3 is CASSSQGARNEKLFF. The CDR3 coding sequence is TGTGCCAGCAGCTCGCAGGGGGCAAGGAATGAAAAACTGTTTTTT.

V usage is TRBV29-1 and J usage is TRBJ2-2; D is possibly TRBD2 (5 bases). Germline V lookup: CDR1 SQVTM, CDR2 ANQGSEA. V was shortened by 5 bases and J by 0 bases, with 7 bases between the two germline ends. The CDR3 totals 13 residues. The CDR3: CSVKRPNTGELFF. CDR3 nucleotides: TGCAGCGTTAAGCGGCCGAACACCGGGGAGCTGTTTTTT.

V is TRBV3-1 (or the pseudogene TRBV3-2) and J is TRBJ2-3; 13 bases line up with TRBD2. The length of the CDR3 is 16 residues. CDR1 is LGHDT, CDR2 YNNKEL, per germline (reference sequence). V was pared by 8 bases and J by 2 bases, with 7 bases of the junction left unmatched. The chain's CDR3 is CASALGLAGLTDTQYF. CDR3 DNA: TGTGCCAGCGCCCTGGGACTAGCGGGGCTCACAGATACGCAGTATTTT.

The J gene is TRBJ2-5, the V gene TRBV7-9; D is unclear. V was trimmed by 5 bases and J by 4 bases, leaving 8 bases between them. Per germline, CDR1 SEHNR and CDR2 FQNEAQ (reference sequence). The CDR3 sequence is 12 residues long. CDR3 nucleotide sequence: TGTGCCAGCAGCCCGGTTGCAGAGACCCAGTACTTC. Translating it yields CASSPVAETQYF.

This rearrangement joins TRBV27 to TRBJ1-1; a possible D gene is TRBD1 (6 bases). CDR3 length: 17 residues. Germline V gene data show CDR1 as MNHEY and CDR2 as SMNVEV (reference sequence). Deletions cut 5 bases from V and 4 bases from J, with 23 bases between. CDR3 in amino acids: CASSPMGARTSFTEAFF. For the CDR3, the DNA is TGTGCCAGCAGTCCAATGGGGGCTCGAACCTCATTCACTGAAGCTTTCTTT.

This clone was counted a single time. This rearrangement joins TRBV27 to TRBJ2-5; TRBD2 matches 10 bases. The CDR3 is 15 amino acids. The germline V gene has CDR1 MNHEY and CDR2 SMNVEV (reference sequence). With V trimmed by 2 bases and J by 4 bases, 4 bases remained unmatched. Here the CDR3 DNA reads TGTGCCAGCAGTTTAAGCGGGGGGGCATCAGAGACCCAGTACTTC. Encoded protein: CASSLSGGASETQYF.